The source of this T cell receptor beta chain is a study of shared clonotypes between healthy human individuals. Sequenced by immunoSEQ multiplex PCR; TCRdb stores in-frame clones only, minus some. Of over 850,000 clones in the sample, 78% were seen once. There are 15 residues in the CDR3. V lost 5 bases and J 1 base, leaving 15 bases between the germline ends. Germline V gene sequence: CDR1 MGHDK, CDR2 SYGVNS. The receptor was isolated from a man aged 18 to 35 in good health. Some clones in this sample may be carry-over from other donors' samples. The V and J genes are TRBV25-1 and TRBJ2-7, with TRBD1 as a possible D gene (6 bases). Sequencing was done on a sample of memory CD4+ T cells from PBMCs. Subset specified: CD45RA-negative fraction. The CDR3 DNA reads as TGTGCCAGCAGTCCTCCGACAGGAAAATCCTACGAGCAGTACTTC. Protein: CASSPPTGKSYEQYF.